The entry below describes one T cell receptor beta chain. The germline gives CDR1 ENHRY, CDR2 SYGVKD. This CDR3 comprises 16 residues. The V gene end was trimmed by 0 bases and the J gene end by 4 bases; junction bases not matched to a gene: 2. Method: immunoSEQ multiplex PCR; TCRdb's copy keeps in-frame clones and lacks some. The data contain roughly 180,000 clones, 84% of them singletons. This specimen belongs to a study of blood T cell repertoires in COVID-19. Study-level background: There were acute and convalescent COVID-19 samples, and they came from the United States, Italy and Spain. The analysed material was cDNA or gDNA that came from T cells, B-cell-depleted T cells, or PBMCs.

The sequence was collected from a man aged 40-55 years who had recovered from COVID-19. Sequences were obtained from peripheral blood. V is TRBV10-3 and J is TRBJ2-7; 14 positions match TRBD2. This chain's CDR3 is CAISESGLAGGYEQYF. The CDR3 DNA is TGTGCCATCAGTGAGTCTGGACTAGCGGGAGGTTACGAGCAGTACTTC.